This T cell receptor beta chain was obtained from a study of Ad26.COV2.S vaccination and SARS-CoV-2 variants. Study results and caveats: Overall T cell responses may have been underestimated by the analyses of TCR breadth and depth.

Indicated treatment: 15 to 20 received Ad26.COV2.S at low or high dose, single or two shots; 5 received placebo; per-sample allocation not given. After the first vaccine or placebo injection, samples were drawn on day 63. The germline CDR1 and CDR2 sequences are SGHAT and FQNNGV. V lost 1 base and J lost 0, with 7 bases in between. This CDR3 has 14 residues. As regards this clone: The antigen is unknown.

Data came from immunoSEQ multiplex PCR; TCRdb stores just in-frame clones and leaves some out. In the table there are over 300,000 clones, about four fifths of which are singletons. V is TRBV11-2 and J is TRBJ2-7; D not resolved. This TCR came from a person aged 18 to 59 who received the Ad26.COV2.S COVID-19 vaccine or a placebo. Material: peripheral blood, obtained in a trial of Ad26.COV2.S vaccine versus placebo. CDR3 amino acids: CASSLGTVSYEQYF. The DNA for the CDR3 is TGTGCCAGCAGCTTAGGCACAGTCTCCTACGAGCAGTACTTC.